This TCR beta chain was sequenced in a study of cytomegalovirus exposure and HLA in healthy donors (dated by TCRdb to 2015 to 2018). For the study in its entirety: An earlier analysis of fewer than 750 of the donors reported about 300 Gb of sequence data and 117 million unique TCR beta sequences obtained from some 170 million T cells. Along with the roughly 610-subject first cohort, a separate validation cohort of approximately 110 different subjects was used. To study patterns of TCR occurrence, a later analysis re-analyzed previously published TCR beta repertoires from 650 to 750 donors and added high-resolution HLA genotyping. Genome-wide SNP genotypes for about three fifths of the roughly 670 donors were used in a later genetic analysis, which treated that subset as a discovery cohort. All discovery cohort repertoires had been generated on a single sequencing platform. An earlier analysis of more than 450 of the donors used high-throughput TCR beta sequencing to judge whether each TCR beta V gene segment behaved as functional or pseudogenic. Among the roughly 410 genotyped donors, approximately 81% belonged to the genetic ancestry cluster associated with self-reported Caucasian donors. A few DR-DQ haplotypes were handled as single units for association and clustering because linkage in the cohort was strong. An early release covering some 640 HLA-typed donors comprised approximately 290 gigabases of sequencing data and approximately 85 million unique TCR sequences. Rather than drawing on any new phenotypic data, the later analysis identified candidate immune exposures from TCR beta sequences and the way those sequences occurred across donors. Across approximately 400 genotyped donors of the cohort, an average of approximately 200,000 unique TCR beta nucleotide sequences per donor were sequenced, and roughly a sixth of those sequences were non-productive. Class I and class II HLA loci were covered by the typing at four-digit resolution. Using immunosequencing, the study profiled T cell repertoires from fewer than 850 subjects and related those repertoires to cytomegalovirus serostatus. Donor age, sex, ethnicity and CMV serostatus were collected together with the repertoire data. The number of donors typed differed by locus, with about 629-630 for A, B, C, DRB1 and DQB1, 522 for DQA1, over 600 for DPA1, and approximately 470 for DPB1. The aim of the study was to test whether cataloging public T cell receptors could identify signatures of past pathogen exposure. The study combined high-throughput TCR immunosequencing, statistical association of individual TCRs with disease status, and machine learning to predict cytomegalovirus infection status. Summary of the overall study and its limitations: In this cohort, only TCR beta chains were sequenced, and detectable features were limited by the absence of alpha or paired-chain data. In a later analysis, HLA-associated TCR beta chains were found to be more clonally expanded and to have lower generation probabilities than equally common non-associated chains. The presence/absence analyses assumed that sequencing depth was roughly uniform across donors, and that assumption may not be true. A few of the identified cytomegalovirus-associated TCR beta chains were confirmed in vitro to be specific for cytomegalovirus antigens. Linkage disequilibrium might explain the correlated functional status among segregating V segments, but an unknown experimental factor could not be excluded. A later analysis found that most CMV-associated TCR beta chains appeared HLA-restricted, with HLA associations seemingly driven largely by CMV exposure. A group of highly shared sequence variants was considered likely to be a technical artifact of the sequencing pipeline. An earlier analysis of approximately 570 of the donors showed that most TCR beta V segments appeared in productive rearrangements either about 90% or about 30% of the time, which broadly matched IMGT annotations. Because counts were too low, fewer than 20 rarely observed V segments, including chromosome 9 orphons, were excluded from the earlier analysis of a few hundred of the donors. In a later analysis, several top co-occurrence clusters were reported to appear linked to parvovirus B19, influenza, CMV and Epstein-Barr virus. While some public TCRs were present in many individuals, most TCR sequences turned up only very rarely across donors. In a later genetic analysis, a missense DCLRE1C variant was associated with V-gene and J-gene trimming of TCR beta chains, and the association was replicated in an independent cohort. Compared with the roughly 720-donor mean, donors in an Asian-associated ancestry cluster had fewer N-insertions in productive TCRs, according to a later genetic analysis. HLA typing was unavailable for some donors at each locus, so association tests used only the typed subset. The authors suggested that the approach could potentially be generalized to other disease states and immunological phenotypes. Because the 87-base-pair reads could not distinguish some IMGT-functional V segments, including TRBV6-2 and TRBV6-3, those segments were excluded. CMV serostatus was the only immune exposure information available for the cohort. Assigning TCR associations to individual alleles was difficult when HLA alleles, especially DR and DQ, strongly co-occurred. A later analysis found that TCR association rates varied across HLA loci, with DRB1 alleles showing the most associated TCRs and HLA-C alleles the fewest. The study listed around 160 TCR beta chains as associated with cytomegalovirus. A further reported finding was that TCR beta sequences accurately predicted the HLA-A and HLA-B alleles for most subjects in the first cohort. At a false discovery rate of 0.05, a later analysis linked around 17,000 TCR beta sequences to specific HLA alleles. Cytomegalovirus status was reported to be diagnosed by the classifier with high specificity and sensitivity in both the original and validation cohorts.

A single count supports this clone. No cognate antigen has been identified for it. Base qualities are not at hand, and no much larger clone is one base apart. The cohort was made up of 666 healthy bone marrow donors. At the time of sampling, all cohort members were nominally healthy, though unrecorded immune exposures were likely present. The donor was CMV seronegative and belonged to the group of over 350 seronegative cohort members. Each donor provided a peripheral blood sample, and peripheral blood mononuclear cells were used for TCR beta sequencing. The Qiagen DNeasy Blood Extraction Kit was used to extract genomic DNA from the blood cell samples. At the junction V is shortened by 6 bases and J by 4 bases; bases outside the gene matches: 14. The CDR3 holds 17 amino acids from the cysteine to the phenylalanine. Only the CDR3 portion is preserved as DNA: 51 bases, with reading frame beginning at the first base. Taken from the germline V gene (reference sequence), the CDR1 and CDR2 loops are WNHNN and SYGVQD.

Library preparation used the immunoSEQ multiplex PCR assay. A mixture of 60 forward primers for TCR Vbeta segments and 13 reverse primers for TCR Jbeta segments was used in the multiplex PCR. Amplification of the CDR3 region of rearranged TCR beta genes was performed with a multiplex PCR assay on genomic DNA. On the Illumina HiSeq System, the amplified TCR beta libraries were sequenced as 87-base-pair reads. As for how the authors treated the data: A later analysis counted about 80 million unique TCR beta chains across the 650 to 700 repertoires, and 10 million to 12 million of these chains were shared by at least two donors. Raw reads were error-corrected and collapsed into unique sequences with a nearest-neighbor algorithm that merged closely related sequences to remove PCR and sequencing errors. V, D and J gene segments were assigned by aligning CDR3 sequences to IMGT reference sequences. For a sequence to be retained, a match of at least six nucleotides to both a V gene segment and a J gene segment was required. A rearrangement counted as productive if the CDR3 had no stop codons and remained in frame with V and J, and every other rearrangement counted as non-productive. CDR3 was defined by IMGT convention, running from the second conserved V-encoded cysteine to the conserved J-encoded phenylalanine. The earlier analysis of 500 to 600 of the donors excluded sequences that lacked an unambiguous match to a single V gene segment. An earlier analysis of about 590 of the donors classified V segments as functional when productive rearrangements were above 56.7% and as segregating when the standard deviation between donors was above 5%. To diagnose cytomegalovirus status from the catalog of TCR beta chain sequences, a statistical classification framework was built. In a later analysis, V and J genes were assigned by comparing TCR nucleotide sequences against IMGT/GENE-DB human TR gene sequences. The TCRdist pipeline was used in a later analysis to assign CDR3 sequences and most-parsimonious VDJ recombination scenarios. In a later analysis, each TCR beta chain was defined by its CDR3 amino acid sequence together with its V-gene family, and reads lacking a unique V-gene family were excluded. A later analysis removed 550 to 700 highly shared, low-generation-probability nucleotide sequences to deal with suspected cross-contamination and a sequencing artifact. In a later analysis, a clonal expansion index was calculated for each public chain from normalized within-repertoire ranks of inferred template counts. In a later analysis, generation probabilities were computed using a VDJ recombination model fitted to out-of-frame rearrangements, and the results were checked against IGoR. A later analysis scored TCR-TCR, TCR-HLA and TCR-CMV co-occurrence with hypergeometric tests, applying a repertoire-size bias correction to TCR pairs. False discovery rates were estimated in a later analysis by permuting HLA or CMV assignments 20 times. In a later analysis, co-occurring TCRs were grouped using DBSCAN, with TCRdist sequence similarity added in when clustering inside HLA-allele-positive subsets. For co-occurrence clustering, repertoires with fewer than 30,000 or more than 120,000 public chains were excluded, along with five repertoires with anomalous nucleotide sharing. TCRdb's version of the immuneACCESS table is confined to in-frame rearrangements and falls short of the full clone set. An unresolved V gene accounts for under half of the shortfall where checked; the remainder is of unknown origin. V, J and clone size are those of that table, while D and trimming were read from the DNA. The sample profile shows roughly 100,000 clones; around 80% of them were found once. Clones ranked in the top ten supply 2% to 2.5% of the sample.

The chain employs TRBV10-1 and TRBJ2-1, and 8 junctional nucleotides match TRBD2. This TCR came from a man aged 35-49 years in good health and CMV-seronegative. Input material: PBMCs. The CDR3 corresponds to CASRTGTRPRKYNEQFF. In nucleotide form, the sequence is TGCGCCAGCAGGACCGGGACTAGGCCCCGGAAATACAATGAGCAGTTCTTC.